These 27 T cell receptor beta chains were sequenced from one sample in a study of HIV-infected children after antiretroviral therapy interruption. RNA-based 3' RACE libraries used unique molecular identifiers. TCRdb processed the 3' RACE reads anew with MiXCR; each CDR3 protein has one entry. This sample has 15,000 to 17,000 distinct CDR3 sequences; around 3.7% occur once, and the top ten carry approximately 5%. Treatment given: PENTA 11 planned treatment interruption arm or continuous ART arm. The sequencing here drew on CD45RA+ CD4+ T cells from PBMCs, taken from a donor given antiretroviral therapy, either interrupted or continuous. As to subset: naive CD4+ CD45RA+ CD45RO- T cells. The receptors here all came from a child under 18 with HIV.

This clonotype has ten or more counts. This sequence joins TRBV20-1 and TRBJ2-1; 7 bases are a match to TRBD2. V lost 5 bases and J lost 5; bases outside the gene matches: 9. Germline CDR1 reads DFQATT; CDR2 reads SNEGSKA (reference sequence). This CDR3 is built from 14 residues. As DNA, the CDR3 is TGCAGTGCTCCGGGAGGCCGGATCGACAATGAGCAGTTCTTC. Translation gives CSAPGGRIDNEQFF.

This clonotype was detected ten times or more. The V call is TRBV20-1, the J call TRBJ2-7; the match to TRBD1 covers 7 bases. The V segment lost 3 bases and the J segment 3 bases; nucleotides outside the gene matches: 5. The CDR3 is 13 residues long. CDR1 is DFQATT, CDR2 SNEGSKA, per germline (reference sequence). The CDR3 sequence is CSARRDSGYEQYF. The CDR3 nucleotides are TGCAGTGCTAGGAGGGACAGCGGCTACGAGCAGTACTTC.

This clonotype showed up many times. The chain has TRBV25-1 and TRBJ1-1; TRBD1 aligns across 7 bases. Germline loops: CDR1 MGHDK, CDR2 SYGVNS. This CDR3 is 14 amino acids long. J lost 2 bases, V lost 8 bases, and 8 bases had no gene match. This CDR3 is CASGATGRNTEAFF. In DNA, the CDR3 is TGTGCCAGCGGAGCGACAGGGCGAAACACTGAAGCTTTCTTT. The full variable domain, rest sourced from reference TRBV25-1 and TRBJ1-1, is EADIYQTPRYLVIGTGKKITLECSQTMGHDKMYWYQQDPGMELHLIHYSYGVNSTEKGDLSSESTVSRIRTEHFPLTLESARPSHTSQYLCASGATGRNTEAFFGQGTRLTVV.

The chain uses TRBV23-1 and TRBJ1-1; tentatively, D is TRBD1 (6 bases). TRBV23-1 is assigned to the ORF class and has an uncertain function. The CDR3 is 16 amino acids. Trimming took 4 bases from V and 4 from J, leaving 19 bases between them. CDR3 sequence: CASSPKSRGHRTEAFF. The DNA of the CDR3 is TGCGCCAGCAGTCCCAAAAGTCGGGGACACCGCACTGAAGCTTTCTTT.

This clonotype was seen repeatedly, ten times or more. V gene TRBV12-3 or TRBV12-4 combines with J gene TRBJ1-2; weak D call: TRBD1 (6 bases). The V and J ends lost 1 base and 8 bases respectively, with 8 bases between them. The CDR3 length is 12 residues. CDR3 DNA: TGTGCCAGCAGTTTAGGAGGGGGGGGCTACACCTTC. Translated, it gives CASSLGGGGYTF.

The rearrangement joins TRBV5-4 to TRBJ2-5; no clear D gene. Germline values: CDR1 SGHNT, CDR2 YYREEE (reference sequence). V lost 1 base to trimming and J lost 2 bases, with 6 bases between them. CDR3 length: 13 residues. In DNA form, the CDR3 reads TGTGCCAGCAGCTTGACAGTTCAAGAGACCCAGTACTTC. It translates to CASSLTVQETQYF.

There are many counts of this clonotype. The rearrangement uses TRBV25-1 and TRBJ2-2, with 11 nucleotides matching TRBD1. The CDR3 is 15 amino acids. V trimming: 6 bases; J trimming: 4 bases; junction bases outside the gene matches: 4. In germline, CDR1 is MGHDK, CDR2 SYGVNS. The CDR3 loop is CASSGQGALTGELFF. CDR3 sequence (DNA): TGTGCCAGCAGCGGACAGGGGGCGCTCACCGGGGAGCTGTTTTTT.

This clonotype is medium-sized within its sample. The gene calls are TRBV5-1 and TRBJ2-1, with D perhaps TRBD2 (6 bases). Germline V gene data show CDR1 as SGHRS and CDR2 as YFSETQ. CDR3 length equals 14 residues. V lost 2 bases to trimming and J lost 8 bases, with 14 bases between them. This chain's CDR3 is CASSLYERVDEQFF. The DNA of the CDR3 is TGCGCCAGCAGCTTATACGAGCGGGTGGATGAGCAGTTCTTC.

Many counts were recorded for this clonotype. This chain uses TRBV4-2 with TRBJ1-2, with D unclear. Trimming removed 0 bases at V and 4 bases at J, with 12 bases between. The germline V gene encodes CDR1 LGHNA and CDR2 YNFKEQ. The CDR3 is 15 residues long. The CDR3 sequence is CASSQDVSAIYGYTF. The CDR3 coding sequence is TGTGCCAGCAGCCAAGATGTATCAGCTATCTATGGCTACACCTTC.

The rearrangement uses TRBV9 and TRBJ2-2, with no clear D. The CDR3 is 16 residues long. The germline V and J ends were trimmed by 2 bases and 0 bases, with 11 bases remaining between them. CDR1 and CDR2 from the germline V gene are SGDLS and YYNGEE. This chain's CDR3 is CASSVVLKTNTGELFF. CDR3 coding DNA: TGTGCCAGCAGCGTGGTCCTGAAGACGAACACCGGGGAGCTGTTTTTT.

In its sample, this clonotype was seen many times. This may be a read error, as it is one base from a much larger clone. The rearrangement links TRBV24-1 to TRBJ2-1; D unclear. CDR3 length: 11 amino acids. Germline V gene data show CDR1 as KGHDR and CDR2 as SFDVKD. The CDR3 DNA is TGTGCCCCCAGTGACTGGACGGAGCAGTTCTTC. Its protein is CAPSDWTEQFF.

This clonotype was picked up many times. V and J are TRBV29-1 and TRBJ2-2; D gene uncertain. The CDR3 runs to 14 residues. The V gene's germline CDR1 is SQVTM and CDR2 ANQGSEA. Trimming stripped 6 bases from V and 4 bases from J, with 15 bases between. CDR3 DNA sequence: TGCAGCGTGTATGGCGAATTTGGCACCGGGGAGCTGTTTTTT. Its protein is CSVYGEFGTGELFF.

This clonotype was detected many times. This sequence joins TRBV19 and TRBJ1-1, with TRBD1 as a possible D gene (5 bases). The CDR3 is 17 residues long. Trimming cost V 5 bases and J 0 bases, with 19 bases left between them. Germline loops: CDR1 LNHDA, CDR2 SQIVND (reference sequence). The DNA of the CDR3 is TGTGCCAGTAGTCCCTGGGGCATAATCTCCATGAACACTGAAGCTTTCTTT. Protein: CASSPWGIISMNTEAFF.

The chain joins TRBV3-1 to TRBJ1-3; unclear D gene. Germline values: CDR1 LGHDT, CDR2 YNNKEL (reference sequence). The CDR3 loop spans 15 amino acids. V was shortened by 0 bases and J by 1 base, with 7 bases between the two germline ends. The CDR3 sequence: CASSQDTISGNTIYF. In DNA, the CDR3 is TGTGCCAGCAGCCAAGATACGATTTCTGGAAACACCATATATTTT.

This clonotype was observed a few times. The chain carries TRBV5-1 and TRBJ2-7; 8 bases align to TRBD2. CDR3 size: 15 residues. With 0 bases clipped from V and 7 bases from J, the junction kept 9 bases outside the gene matches. CDR1 and CDR2 (germline): SGHRS, YFSETQ. In nucleotides, the CDR3 is TGCGCCAGCAGCTTGGATGGCGGGGGGCCTGGGGAGCAGTACTTC. Its protein is CASSLDGGGPGEQYF.

This clonotype was counted at least ten times. The chain couples TRBV20-1 to TRBJ2-1; maybe TRBD1 (6 bases). The ends were cut back, 2 bases at V and 10 bases at J, with 24 bases in the middle. This CDR3 has 16 residues. The germline gives CDR1 DFQATT, CDR2 SNEGSKA (reference sequence). The CDR3 loop reads CSARPVGDTFLYEQFF. The CDR3 DNA reads as TGCAGTGCTAGACCCGTCGGGGACACCTTTTTGTACGAGCAGTTCTTC.

This clonotype appeared many times. V is TRBV12-3 or TRBV12-4 and J is TRBJ2-2, with D possibly matching TRBD2 (5 bases). This CDR3 contains 15 residues. Trimming took off 2 bases at V and 2 bases at J, with 9 bases between the two ends. The CDR3 coding sequence is TGTGCCAGCAGTTTATTCGGGGTAAACACCGGGGAGCTGTTTTTT. Protein sequence: CASSLFGVNTGELFF.

This clonotype showed up just a few times. This rearrangement joins TRBV3-1 to TRBJ2-7, with D perhaps TRBD1 (6 bases). Trimming cost V 9 bases and J 0 bases, with 15 bases left between them. Germline V gene sequence: CDR1 LGHDT, CDR2 YNNKEL (reference sequence). The CDR3 is 14 amino acids. In nucleotides, the CDR3 is TGTGCCAGTACCCCGACAGGAAGCTCCTACGAGCAGTACTTC. This translates into CASTPTGSSYEQYF.

This clonotype has only a few counts. The gene calls are TRBV4-1 and TRBJ1-2, with D tentatively TRBD1 (5 bases). The CDR3 contains 17 residues. V was cut by 0 bases and J by 6 bases, with 20 bases left in between. Germline CDR1 reads MGHRA; CDR2 reads YSYEKL. CDR3 nucleotides: TGCGCCAGCAGCCAAGAGAAAGGAACAGGACACTACCATGGCTACACCTTC. Translated: CASSQEKGTGHYHGYTF.

This clonotype was recorded many times. This chain connects TRBV6-5 to TRBJ2-3, with unresolved D. The V end was cut by 4 bases, the J end by 2 bases, with 10 bases between. The germline V gene has CDR1 MNHEY and CDR2 SVGAGI. The CDR3 runs 14 residues. The CDR3 DNA is TGTGCCAGCAGTTCCCTCACCTCCACAGATACGCAGTATTTT. Translation gives CASSSLTSTDTQYF.

This clonotype was counted many times. The gene calls are TRBV5-1 and TRBJ2-7; 7 positions agree with TRBD2. The CDR3 runs to 15 residues. The junction had 5 bases not matched to a gene; V was cut back by 0 bases and J by 2 bases. From germline, CDR1 is SGHRS and CDR2 YFSETQ. The CDR3 region has the DNA TGCGCCAGCAGCTTGGCTAGCGGAGGGACCTACGAGCAGTACTTC. It yields the protein CASSLASGGTYEQYF.

In its sample, this clonotype ranks as medium-sized. The genes are TRBV6-6 and TRBJ1-1, with 9 bases that match TRBD1. CDR1 and CDR2 from the germline V gene are MNHNY and SVGAGI (reference sequence). The CDR3 runs to 17 residues. Losses at the gene ends were 5 bases for V and 0 bases for J; bases not matched to a gene: 10. In DNA form, the CDR3 reads TGTGCCAGCAGTCCCCGTCCCGGGACAGGGATGAACACTGAAGCTTTCTTT. Residues: CASSPRPGTGMNTEAFF.

In its sample, this clonotype ranks as large. The chain joins TRBV5-1 to TRBJ2-7, with D possibly TRBD1 on 6 matching bases. The CDR3 loop spans 14 amino acids. Germline CDR1 and CDR2: SGHRS and YFSETQ. The ends were cut back, 4 bases at V and 2 bases at J, with 13 bases in the middle. The CDR3, as DNA: TGCGCCAGCAGCCTGACCGGACAGACCTACGAGCAGTACTTC. This gives the protein CASSLTGQTYEQYF. The variable domain in full, with the rest retrieved from reference TRBV5-1 and TRBJ2-7, is KAGVTQTPRYLIKTRGQQVTLSCSPISGHRSVSWYQQTPGQGLQFLFEYFSETQRNKGNFPGRFSGRQFSNSRSEMNVSTLELGDSALYLCASSLTGQTYEQYFGPGTRLTVT.

This clonotype appeared many times. J is TRBJ2-2 and V is TRBV5-8; the D gene is possibly TRBD1 (6 bases). V gave up 3 bases and J gave up 4 bases, with 13 bases separating them. From germline, CDR1 is SGHTS and CDR2 YDEGEE. The CDR3 runs to 15 residues. CDR3 bases: TGTGCCAGCAGCTGGGTGACAGGAAGCACCGGGGAGCTGTTTTTT. Translated: CASSWVTGSTGELFF.

This clonotype was counted at least ten times. J is TRBJ1-5 and V is TRBV7-2, with D unclear. Germline CDR1 and CDR2: SGHTA and FQGNSA. The CDR3 consists of 15 residues. Trimming left V 5 bases short and J 5 bases short, with 16 bases between. CDR3 sequence (DNA): TGTGCCAGCAGCCTTAAGACCGGACCCCATCAGCCCCAGCATTTT. This codes for CASSLKTGPHQPQHF.

This clonotype was seen at least ten times. This rearrangement joins TRBV5-1 to TRBJ2-2; possibly TRBD1 for D (6 bases). The V end was cut by 0 bases, the J end by 6 bases, with 18 bases between. Germline V gene data show CDR1 as SGHRS and CDR2 as YFSETQ. The CDR3 totals 17 residues. CDR3: CASSLATGRWSAGELFF. CDR3 coding DNA: TGCGCCAGCAGCTTGGCCACAGGGCGTTGGAGCGCCGGGGAGCTGTTTTTT.

This clonotype has a count of ten or more. This chain connects TRBV19 to TRBJ2-3; TRBD2 aligns across 10 bases. CDR3 length: 17 residues. The ends lost 3 bases at V and 4 bases at J; junction bases unmatched: 10. The germline V gene has CDR1 LNHDA and CDR2 SQIVND (reference sequence). The CDR3 sequence is CASSMGQAGGVPDTQYF. CDR3 sequence (DNA): TGTGCCAGTAGTATGGGTCAAGCGGGGGGGGTCCCAGATACGCAGTATTTT.